Below, one T cell receptor beta chain is given with its context. These data come from a study of blood T cell repertoires in COVID-19. At the level of the study: COVID-19 samples collected from the United States, Italy and Spain covered acute and convalescent phases. The analysed material was cDNA or gDNA that came from T cells, B-cell-depleted T cells, or PBMCs.

Per the authors' pipeline: Estimates of nucleated cell counts were drawn from the amplification of reference gene primers. Sequencing used immunoSEQ multiplex PCR; TCRdb keeps in-frame clones, though not all of them. That table gives V, J and clone size, and the DNA gave D and trimming. The data show 110,000 or so clones, over 75% seen once. V was shortened by 2 bases and J by 0 bases, with 11 bases between the two germline ends. This CDR3 has 17 residues. CDR1 is MNHEY and CDR2 is SMNVEV in the germline V gene (reference sequence). This chain connects TRBV27 to TRBJ1-6; D gene uncertain. The TCR originated in a man aged 50 or older with acute or convalescent COVID-19. Sequencing input: peripheral blood. Written as DNA, the CDR3 is TGTGCCAGCAGTTTAAGCAGCGAAGTCTCCTATAATTCACCCCTCCACTTT. Translation: CASSLSSEVSYNSPLHF.